Listed below are T cell receptor beta chains from one sample, sequenced in a study of T cell responses to AZD1222 COVID-19 vaccine. The protocol was immunoSEQ multiplex PCR, while the TCRdb copy is restricted to in-frame clones and leaves out a portion. The sample lists some 99,000 clones, more than 75% occurring once. The input for sequencing was peripheral blood, taken 28 days after the second AZD1222 dose. The source of these receptors is an adult who received the AZD1222 COVID-19 vaccine. CDR3s include the opening cysteine and the closing phenylalanine or tryptophan. The order of the fields is J gene, clone size, D gene, V gene, CDR3 DNA, CDR3 protein. D genes are given only for firm matches. Clone size is stated in some rows and not others, as once, few, many or a class when expanded.

TRBJ1-6 - - TRBV4-3 TGCGCCAGCAGCCAAGTTCGGGGGCTGCCCAATTCACCCCTCCACTTT CASSQVRGLPNSPLHF
TRBJ2-3 - TRBD2 TRBV6-5 TGTGCCAGCAGTCTACTAGCGGCCGGCACAGATACGCAGTATTTT CASSLLAAGTDTQYF
TRBJ1-1 - - TRBV14 TGTGCCAGCAGCCCTGGTGGGGCCGCGAAAGCTTTCTTT CASSPGGAAKAFF
TRBJ2-1 - - TRBV18 TGTGCCAGCTCCCAGGGGCCAATCTACAATGAGCAGTTCTTC CASSQGPIYNEQFF
TRBJ2-7 - TRBD2 TRBV19 TGTGCCAGTAAGACGACTAGCGGGACGTCCTACGAGCAGTACTTC CASKTTSGTSYEQYF
TRBJ2-2 - TRBD1 TRBV4-3 TGCGCCAGCAGCACCCAGACAGGGTCCACCGGGGAGCTGTTTTTT CASSTQTGSTGELFF
TRBJ1-4 - TRBD1 TRBV7-9 TGTGCCAGCAGCAAAGACAGGGTTAATAATGAAAAACTGTTTTTT CASSKDRVNNEKLFF
TRBJ2-7 - - TRBV7-3 TGTGCCAGCAGCTTAAATCCTAGCTACGAGCAGTACTTC CASSLNPSYEQYF
TRBJ2-6 - - TRBV7-2 TGTGCCAGCAACGGACAGACCTCTGGGGCCAACGTCCTGACTTTC CASNGQTSGANVLTF
TRBJ2-1 - - TRBV7-3 TGTGCCAGCAGACATCCGGCGCGTCCAAATGAGCAGTTCTTC CASRHPARPNEQFF
TRBJ1-2 - - TRBV5-8 TGTGCCAGCAGCTTGGAAGTAACCAGAAACTATGGCTACACCTTC CASSLEVTRNYGYTF
TRBJ2-7 - - TRBV7-2 TGTGCCAGCAGCTTTTGGGCAGGGGTCTACGAGCAGTACTTC CASSFWAGVYEQYF
TRBJ2-7 - - TRBV28 TGTGCCAGCAGTTTGAAAGGTGCCTACGAGCAGTACTTC CASSLKGAYEQYF
TRBJ2-1 - TRBD2 TRBV27 TGTGCCAGCAGTTTCAGACTAGCGGGGGGCCTCAATGAGCAGTTCTTC CASSFRLAGGLNEQFF
TRBJ1-3 - - TRBV9 TGTGCCAGCAGCGTAAATTCTGGAAACACCATATATTTT CASSVNSGNTIYF
TRBJ1-6 - - TRBV21-1 TGTGCCAGCAGATCCGACAGGACATACTGGGATTCACCCCTCCACTTT CASRSDRTYWDSPLHF
TRBJ2-7 - - TRBV21-1 TGTGCCAGCAGCAAATTCGTGCCGGGACAGGACTGCGACGAGCAGTACTTC CASSKFVPGQDCDEQYF
TRBJ2-3 - TRBD2 TRBV29-1 TGCAGCGTTGAGAGAGGACTAGCGGGGGGGAGACCTGGCACAGATACGCAGTATTTT CSVERGLAGGRPGTDTQYF
TRBJ2-7 - TRBD1 TRBV7-8 TGTGCCAGCAGCGACGCCGGGACAGGGAGATACGAGCAGTACTTC CASSDAGTGRYEQYF
TRBJ1-6 - - TRBV27 TGTGCCAGCAGTAAACTTGGGTCCTATAATTCACCCCTCCACTTT CASSKLGSYNSPLHF
TRBJ1-2 - - TRBV14 TGTGCCAGCAGCCAAGACGCCCGTAACTATGGCTACACCTTC CASSQDARNYGYTF
TRBJ2-7 - - TRBV11-1 TGTGCCAGCAGCTTCGGGGTTCGGTACGAGCAGTACTTC CASSFGVRYEQYF
TRBJ1-1 - TRBD1 TRBV7-3 TGTGCCAGCAGCTCCGGGACAGCGAACACTGAAGCTTTCTTT CASSSGTANTEAFF
TRBJ2-3 - - TRBV19 TGTGCCAGTAGCTCCCAGGGGGGAGCAGATACGCAGTATTTT CASSSQGGADTQYF
TRBJ2-7 - TRBD1 TRBV7-8 TGTGCCAGCAGCTTAAACTTGGGACAGCAGCAGTACTTC CASSLNLGQQQYF
TRBJ1-4 - TRBD1 TRBV6-2/TRBV6-3 TGTGCCAGCAGTTATCGACCGACAGGGCCGCATGAAAAACTGTTTTTT CASSYRPTGPHEKLFF
TRBJ1-3 - - TRBV27 TGTGCCAGCAGTCCCCGCTCTGGAAACACCATATATTTT CASSPRSGNTIYF
TRBJ2-7 - - TRBV5-5 TGTGCCAGCAGCTTGACCCCCGGGGCGATCGAGCAGTACTTC CASSLTPGAIEQYF
TRBJ2-1 - TRBD2 TRBV7-2 TGTGCCAGCAGCTTAAAACCGGGACTAGGAGGGGGAGATGAGCAGTTCTTC CASSLKPGLGGGDEQFF
TRBJ2-6 - - TRBV6-5 TGTGCCAGCAGTGACTCCCTGCCCGGGGCCAACGTCCTGACTTTC CASSDSLPGANVLTF
TRBJ2-2 - - TRBV7-8 TGTGCCAGCAGCCACGGCACCGGGGAGCTGTTTTTT CASSHGTGELFF
TRBJ2-3 - TRBD1 TRBV7-6 TGTGCCAGCAGCTTAAAGTACAGGGGCGCAGATACGCAGTATTTT CASSLKYRGADTQYF
TRBJ2-1 - - TRBV5-1 TGCGCCAGCAGCTCCATATGGACAATCGCGAATGAGCAGTTCTTC CASSSIWTIANEQFF
TRBJ1-5 once TRBD1 TRBV28 TGTGCCAGCAGTTGGGCCGACAGGGATGTCAATCAGCCCCAGCATTTT CASSWADRDVNQPQHF
TRBJ1-2 - - TRBV4-3 TGCGCCAGCAGCCAAGATTCGAGCGGGACTAACTATGGCTACACCTTC CASSQDSSGTNYGYTF
TRBJ2-2 - - TRBV19 TGTGCCAGTGAGATAGGGGTCGCGAACACCGGGGAGCTGTTTTTT CASEIGVANTGELFF
TRBJ1-6 - - TRBV7-9 TGTGCCAGCAGCCCGAGGGAGGGCTCCTATAATTCACCCCTCCACTTT CASSPREGSYNSPLHF
TRBJ1-5 few - TRBV19 TGTGCCAGTAGTAGGTTGGGCAATCAGCCCCAGCATTTT CASSRLGNQPQHF
TRBJ2-5 - TRBD2 TRBV6-5 TGTGCCAGCAGTTACGAAGCGGGGGGGCCCAAGACCCAGTACTTC CASSYEAGGPKTQYF
TRBJ1-2 - - TRBV21-1 TGTGCCAGCAGCAAATATGGATCTCAGCCCTATGGCTACACCTTC CASSKYGSQPYGYTF
TRBJ2-2 - TRBD1 TRBV28 TGTGCCAGCAGTTCAAGGACAGGAAACACCGGGGAGCTGTTTTTT CASSSRTGNTGELFF
TRBJ2-3 - - TRBV15 TGTGCCACCAGCATTCCCGGGGCGGGCACAGATACGCAGTATTTT CATSIPGAGTDTQYF
TRBJ1-5 once - TRBV18 TGTGCCAGCTCCCCCATGGGCGGTTACCAGCCCCAGCATTTT CASSPMGGYQPQHF
TRBJ1-4 - - TRBV19 TGTGCCAGTAGTACAGGCGCGCTGGCTAATGAAAAACTGTTTTTT CASSTGALANEKLFF
TRBJ1-1 - - TRBV7-6 TGTGCCAGCAGCTTAAATCCTCGGGGGCACACTGAAGCTTTCTTT CASSLNPRGHTEAFF
TRBJ2-1 - - TRBV6-5 TGTGCCAGCAAAGGGGCGCATGAGCAGTTCTTC CASKGAHEQFF
TRBJ2-3 - TRBD1 TRBV28 TGTGCCAGCAGTTTATGGGGACAGGGTTTTCGCACAGATACGCAGTATTTT CASSLWGQGFRTDTQYF
TRBJ2-5 - - TRBV18 TGTGCCAGCTCACCAAGCCAGGGTAGGGAAGAGACCCAGTACTTC CASSPSQGREETQYF
TRBJ1-5 - - TRBV5-1 TGCGCCAGCAGCTCCGACAGTTCCAATCAGCCCCAGCATTTT CASSSDSSNQPQHF
TRBJ1-5 - TRBD1 TRBV7-2 TGTGCCAGCAGCTTAGCGGGACAGAACAATCAGCCCCAGCATTTT CASSLAGQNNQPQHF